Below are 5 T cell receptor beta chains sequenced from a single sample in a study of early T cells in non-severe SARS-CoV-2 infection (dated by TCRdb to the early 2020s). The library was obtained by 5' RACE. Sequencing used a NextSeq 500. Using fastp at Q25 and MiXCR, TCRdb reprocessed the public reads and kept productive beta chains. Identical CDR3 protein sequences are pooled into one entry, listed with their most common genes and DNA. The sample profile shows 70,000 to 75,000 distinct CDR3 sequences; roughly an eighth of them were found once. The ten largest account for about 4.2% of the sample. Sequences were obtained from whole blood. Source of these receptors: an adult who was a healthcare worker with PCR-confirmed SARS-CoV-2 infection or an uninfected control (not recorded which).

The rearrangement links TRBV2 to TRBJ2-7; no reliable D call. V lost 5 bases to trimming and J lost 2 bases, with 16 bases between them. There are 15 residues in the CDR3. CDR1 is SNHLY and CDR2 is FYNNEI in the germline V gene. The CDR3 DNA sequence: TGTGCCAGCAGTAGATTTCGGGTGTCGACCTACGAGCAGTACTTC. The encoded protein is CASSRFRVSTYEQYF.

This clonotype was seen only a few times. J is TRBJ1-1 and V is TRBV10-2, with TRBD1 identical over 10 bases. The CDR3 has 16 amino acids. The germline gives CDR1 WSHSY, CDR2 SAAADI. V dropped 2 bases and J dropped 4; count of bases not matched to a gene: 7. The CDR3 loop reads CASSEAAGQGSTEAFF. CDR3 coding DNA: TGCGCCAGCAGTGAGGCGGCGGGACAGGGGTCCACTGAAGCTTTCTTT.

At least ten counts were recorded for this clonotype. V and J are TRBV20-1 and TRBJ2-7; 7 bases fit TRBD1. Trimming removed 1 base from V and 4 bases from J; junction bases left unmatched: 7. Germline CDR1 DFQATT, CDR2 SNEGSKA (reference sequence). The CDR3 has 14 residues. DNA for the CDR3: TGCAGTGCTAGAGCCGGAGACAGGGCGTACGAGCAGTACTTC. This sequence encodes CSARAGDRAYEQYF.

The V and J genes are TRBV18 and TRBJ1-2; 9 bases are shared with TRBD1. Germline loops: CDR1 KGHSH, CDR2 LQKENI. Losses at the gene ends were 3 bases for V and 8 bases for J; bases not matched to a gene: 10. This CDR3 region has 15 residues. CDR3 in amino acids: CASSPSGDRELGYTF. CDR3 sequence (DNA): TGTGCCAGCTCACCCTCCGGGGACAGGGAACTGGGCTACACCTTC.

There are many counts of this clonotype. V gene TRBV20-1 combines with J gene TRBJ1-1; D is unresolved. The V and J ends lost 6 bases and 1 base respectively, with 18 bases between them. Per the germline V gene, CDR1 is DFQATT and CDR2 is SNEGSKA (reference sequence). The CDR3 extends over 15 amino acids. The CDR3 reads CSAKTGTRENTEAFF. The CDR3 DNA sequence: TGCAGTGCCAAAACCGGTACCCGGGAGAACACTGAAGCTTTCTTT.